This is a list of T cell receptor beta chains from one sample in a study of T cell changes during pregnancy in multiple sclerosis. The repertoire was sequenced with immunoSEQ multiplex PCR; TCRdb's copy has only in-frame clones and lacks some. The sample lists about 34,000 clones, around 90% seen once, with around 3.3% in the top ten. The sample in question was CD8+ T cells from peripheral blood mononuclear cells, obtained in the third trimester of pregnancy. The receptors come from a female donor with multiple sclerosis, enrolled in a pregnancy study. Both conserved end residues are trimmed from each CDR3.

v_call	j_call	cdr3_aa
TRBV10-3	TRBJ2-1	AISTGGAYNEQF
TRBV6-1	TRBJ2-5	ASSELALSQETQY
TRBV4-2	TRBJ1-2	ASSQDRQGADYGYT
TRBV28	TRBJ2-7	ASSRLTGLHYEQY
TRBV6-5	TRBJ1-1	ASSSPSGQAF
TRBV4-1	TRBJ2-7	ASSQGLIYEQY
TRBV5-6	TRBJ2-1	ASSLKASGGDGGQF
TRBV6-5	TRBJ2-7	ASSYGGQNLHYEQY
TRBV30	TRBJ2-7	ALNRGSDEQY
TRBV9	TRBJ2-1	ASSVLTGQGLNEQF
TRBV13	TRBJ1-6	ASSHGTRVLGVNSPLH
TRBV4-1	TRBJ2-1	ASSQVQEGNEQF
TRBV10-3	TRBJ2-4	AIRDSKNIQY
TRBV19	TRBJ1-1	ASRNHYLNTEAF
TRBV27	TRBJ2-3	ASSLSSGGPRSTDTQY
TRBV2	TRBJ2-1	ASTEGGGDNEQF
TRBV29-1	TRBJ2-5	SVDGRGDQETQY
TRBV27	TRBJ2-1	ASSLDGATYNEQF
TRBV27	TRBJ2-1	ASSLGTKPYNEQF
TRBV4-1	TRBJ1-1	ASSHTQGQVSEAF
TRBV7-9	TRBJ2-7	ASSLVAGSYEQY
TRBV19	TRBJ1-5	ASSSEGGPQPQH
TRBV7-9	TRBJ2-7	ASSPTGGGYEQY
TRBV4-1	TRBJ2-7	ASSQVDRGAYEQY
TRBV9	TRBJ2-3	ASSAGGSGTDTQY
TRBV4-3	TRBJ2-1	ASSQVGDLSYNEQF
TRBV5-6	TRBJ2-3	ASRPRGGGTDTQY
TRBV9	TRBJ1-1	ASSVGTGGGNTEAF
TRBV7-2	TRBJ1-1	ASSPARDTGEAF
TRBV30	TRBJ2-1	AWSIGTSGGNEQF
TRBV7-3	TRBJ2-3	ASSPSGFEPTQY
TRBV4-3	TRBJ2-7	ASSQDLTGRNYEQY
TRBV7-6	TRBJ2-2	ASSFMLAGGSGELF
TRBV4-2	TRBJ1-1	ASSQDGLLGGVNTEAF
TRBV19	TRBJ2-7	ASSIRDSTYEQY
TRBV15	TRBJ2-7	ATSPGAYEQY
TRBV6-5	NA	ASSYSNRGAYEQY
TRBV5-5	TRBJ2-7	ASNSISSGGRYEQY
TRBV5-4	TRBJ1-6	ASSLVQGGNSPLH
TRBV4-3	TRBJ2-7	ASSQEWRGTLYEQY
TRBV9	TRBJ2-7	ASSGTSAYEQY